The 10 T cell receptor beta chains given below trace back to one sample, sequenced in a study of blood T cell repertoires in COVID-19. The assay was immunoSEQ multiplex PCR, and TCRdb's table has in-frame clones only and misses some. Of 70,000 to 80,000 clones detected, 65% to 90% appear once; the ten largest clones hold approximately 40%. Sample: peripheral blood. The receptors were sampled from an elderly man with acute or convalescent COVID-19.

The chain has TRBV28 and TRBJ1-5; maybe TRBD1 (5 bases). V gave up 5 bases and J gave up 4 bases, with 12 bases separating them. Germline V CDR1 and CDR2: MDHEN, SYDVKM. The length of the CDR3 is 14 residues. This CDR3 is CASSAGPTNQPQHF. CDR3 nucleotide sequence: TGTGCCAGCAGTGCGGGACCGACGAATCAGCCCCAGCATTTT.

This chain links TRBV25-1 with TRBJ2-2; D gene uncertain. Germline V gene data show CDR1 as MGHDK and CDR2 as SYGVNS. Trimming pared 4 bases from V and 5 bases from J, leaving 11 bases between. This CDR3 has 14 amino acids. In nucleotides, the CDR3 is TGTGCCAGCAGTGTTCAACTACTAACCGGGGAGCTGTTTTTT. Translated: CASSVQLLTGELFF.

This clone appeared once. V is TRBV6-6 and J is TRBJ1-6; 7 bases align to TRBD1. V was pared by 7 bases and J by 7 bases, with 4 bases of the junction left unmatched. This CDR3 region has 13 residues. Germline CDR1 and CDR2: MNHNY and SVGAGI (reference sequence). CDR3: CASKGQSNSPLHF. CDR3 in DNA: TGTGCCAGCAAGGGACAGTCGAATTCACCCCTCCACTTT.

The gene calls are TRBV28 and TRBJ2-5, with 8 bases identical to TRBD1. The CDR3 is 14 amino acids. The ends lost 4 bases at V and 2 bases at J; junction bases unmatched: 3. CDR1 is MDHEN and CDR2 is SYDVKM in the germline V gene. Here the CDR3 DNA reads TGTGCCAGCAGTTCGGACAGGGTACAAGAGACCCAGTACTTC. Its protein product is CASSSDRVQETQYF.

The chain joins TRBV24-1 to TRBJ1-4; D gene unclear. V dropped 2 bases and J dropped 4 bases, with 4 bases sitting between them. The CDR3 sequence is 13 residues long. Germline values: CDR1 KGHDR, CDR2 SFDVKD. The CDR3 DNA reads TGTGCCACCAGTGATTCATTTAATGAAAAACTGTTTTTT. Protein sequence: CATSDSFNEKLFF.

V usage is TRBV5-6 and J usage is TRBJ2-7, with D possibly TRBD1 on 5 matching bases. CDR1 and CDR2 from the germline V gene are SGHDT and YYEEEE. Trimming removed 0 bases at V and 6 bases at J, with 13 bases between. The CDR3 runs to 14 residues. The CDR3 region has the DNA TGTGCCAGCAGCTTGGCAGGGTCGGGCTTCGAGCAGTACTTC. Protein product: CASSLAGSGFEQYF.

This clone was seen repeatedly, ten times or more. The chain recombines TRBV27 with TRBJ1-1; D uncertain. Between the trimmed V and J ends, which lost 2 bases and 1 base, there was a span of 5 bases. Germline V lookup: CDR1 MNHEY, CDR2 SMNVEV (reference sequence). The CDR3 contains 13 residues. CDR3 protein: CASSLGGNTEAFF. CDR3 sequence (DNA): TGTGCCAGCAGTTTAGGCGGGAACACTGAAGCTTTCTTT.

V and J are TRBV6-2 or TRBV6-3 and TRBJ2-1, with TRBD1 matching 8 bases. Trimming took 5 bases from V and 0 from J; bases not matched to a gene: 9. This CDR3 is built from 17 residues. Germline V gene sequence: CDR1 MNHEY, CDR2 SVGEGT. CDR3 in amino acids: CASSPGTGRPSYNEQFF. DNA for the CDR3: TGTGCCAGCAGTCCCGGGACAGGCCGGCCCTCCTACAATGAGCAGTTCTTC.

V gene TRBV4-3 combines with J gene TRBJ2-3; possible D gene TRBD2, 6 bases. V was trimmed by 0 bases and J by 5 bases, leaving 12 bases between them. The germline V gene has CDR1 LGHNA and CDR2 YSLEER. The CDR3 has 15 residues. CDR3 sequence reads: CASSQDRLVIDTQYF. Here the CDR3 DNA reads TGCGCCAGCAGCCAAGATAGACTAGTAATAGATACGCAGTATTTT.

The V call is TRBV7-2, the J call TRBJ2-3; a weak D match, TRBD2 (6 bases). The CDR3 loop spans 14 amino acids. Between the trimmed V and J ends, which lost 5 bases and 4 bases, there was a span of 13 bases. Germline loops: CDR1 SGHTA, CDR2 FQGNSA. CDR3 protein: CASSHRELADTQYF. The CDR3 region has the DNA TGTGCCAGCAGCCACCGGGAGTTAGCAGATACGCAGTATTTT.